This T cell receptor (beta chain) is drawn from a study of T cell repertoires in cytomegalovirus infection (dated by TCRdb to between 2018 and 2021). Background for the entire study: Because public TCR beta signatures pointed to carriage of CMV infection together with the matching HLA type, the HLA type of each donor mattered for the analysis. Paper-wide results and their limitations: In both this cohort and an independent cohort of some 370 donors, the cumulative frequency of public TCR beta family members distinguished carriers of CMV infection plus the relevant HLA type. The ex vivo response was dominated by HLA-C-restricted CMV-specific TCR beta clonotypes, which also provided the single most frequent clonotype in two of eight donors.

With regard to this clonotype: What antigen it recognizes has not been identified. Base qualities are missing; no much larger clone stands one base away.

Trimming takes 4 bases from V and 1 base from J, and the germline ends sit 7 bases apart. The germline V gene (reference sequence) gives CDR1 as LNHNV and CDR2 as YYDKDF. Including the terminal cysteine and phenylalanine, the CDR3 comprises 14 residues. Of the read, only the CDR3 DNA is kept; its 42 bases are in frame from base 1. Sequenced on an Illumina HiSeq 1500. Clones were called with MiXCR by TCRdb after fastp trimmed the public reads at Q25, and only in-frame beta chains were retained. Rows with a matching CDR3 protein are joined into one entry that keeps the most common DNA and genes. The sample contains 480,000 or so distinct CDR3 sequences, approximately 10% of them found a single time. 9.5% to 13% of the sample is taken by the ten largest.

The receptor was derived from a human donor in good health (CMV status not recorded). Some clones in this sample may be carry-over from other donors' samples. The chain uses TRBV15 and TRBJ2-2; the D gene is possibly TRBD1, with 5 bases matching. Sequencing was performed on PBMCs. The CDR3 in this case is CATSIRENTGELFF. The nucleotide sequence reads as follows: TGTGCCACCAGCATCAGGGAGAACACCGGGGAGCTGTTTTTT. The full variable domain, with segments outside the CDR3 supplied by the reference TRBV15 and TRBJ2-2 proteins, appears as DAMVIQNPRYQVTQFGKPVTLSCSQTLNHNVMYWYQQKSSQAPKLLFHYYDKDFNNEADTPDNFQSRRPNTSFCFLDIRSPGLGDTAMYLCATSIRENTGELFFGEGSRLTVL.